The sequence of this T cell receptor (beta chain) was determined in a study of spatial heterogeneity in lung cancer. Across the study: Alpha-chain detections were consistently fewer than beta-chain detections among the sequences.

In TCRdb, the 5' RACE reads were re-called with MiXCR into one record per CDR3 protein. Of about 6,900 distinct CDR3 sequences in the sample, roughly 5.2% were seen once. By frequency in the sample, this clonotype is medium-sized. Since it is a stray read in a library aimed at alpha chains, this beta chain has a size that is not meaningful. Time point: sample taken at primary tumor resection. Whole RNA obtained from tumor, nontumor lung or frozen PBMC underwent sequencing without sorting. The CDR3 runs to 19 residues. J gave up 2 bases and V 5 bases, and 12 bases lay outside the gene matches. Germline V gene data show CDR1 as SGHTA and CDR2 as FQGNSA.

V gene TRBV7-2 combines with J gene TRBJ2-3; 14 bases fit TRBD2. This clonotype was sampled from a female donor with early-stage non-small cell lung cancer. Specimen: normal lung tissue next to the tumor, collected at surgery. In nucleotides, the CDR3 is TGTGCCAGCAGCCCTGGTGCTGGGACTAGCGGGAGCATCACAGATACGCAGTATTTT. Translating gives CASSPGAGTSGSITDTQYF.